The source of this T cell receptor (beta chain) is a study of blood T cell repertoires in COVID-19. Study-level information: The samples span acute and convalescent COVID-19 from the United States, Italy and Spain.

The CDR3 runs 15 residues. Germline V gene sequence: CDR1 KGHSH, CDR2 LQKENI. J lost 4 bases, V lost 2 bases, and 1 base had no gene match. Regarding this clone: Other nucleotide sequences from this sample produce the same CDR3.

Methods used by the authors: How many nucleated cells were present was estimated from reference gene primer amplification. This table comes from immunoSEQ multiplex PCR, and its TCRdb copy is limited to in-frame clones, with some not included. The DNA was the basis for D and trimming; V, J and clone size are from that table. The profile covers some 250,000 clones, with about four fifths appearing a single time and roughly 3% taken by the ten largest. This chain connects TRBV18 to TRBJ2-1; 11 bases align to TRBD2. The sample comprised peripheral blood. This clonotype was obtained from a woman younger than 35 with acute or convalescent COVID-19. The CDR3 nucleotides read TGTGCCAGCTCACCAGGGACTAGCGGTTACAATGAGCAGTTCTTC. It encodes CASSPGTSGYNEQFF.